This TCR beta chain was recorded in a study of shared clonotypes between healthy human individuals. Regarding the study as a whole: Non-shared clonotypes had lower generation probabilities than clonotypes shared by all four sorted-subset donors.

The V gene lost 5 bases and the J gene lost 4 bases, with 2 bases spanning the gap. Germline CDR1 is SEHNR and CDR2 is FQNEAQ (reference sequence). This CDR3 contains 11 residues. Of note for this clone: What it binds is unknown. The same CDR3 also results from other DNA sequences found in this sample.

Profiled with immunoSEQ multiplex PCR; TCRdb holds only in-frame clones, not every one. The top ten clones hold about 1.1% of a sample with roughly 2 million clones, roughly 95% of them seen once. Terminally differentiated effector memory CD45RA+ cells were excluded by CCR7 positive selection of CD45RO-negative cells. There were no recent acute infections or vaccinations among the donors, who were healthy HIV-negative adults. The V call is TRBV7-9, the J call TRBJ1-4; D not resolved. Sequencing was done on a sample of naive CD8+ T cells sorted from blood. This TCR came from a man younger than 35 in good health. The CDR3 sequence is CASSRNEKLFF. CDR3 bases: TGTGCCAGCAGCCGTAATGAAAAACTGTTTTTT.